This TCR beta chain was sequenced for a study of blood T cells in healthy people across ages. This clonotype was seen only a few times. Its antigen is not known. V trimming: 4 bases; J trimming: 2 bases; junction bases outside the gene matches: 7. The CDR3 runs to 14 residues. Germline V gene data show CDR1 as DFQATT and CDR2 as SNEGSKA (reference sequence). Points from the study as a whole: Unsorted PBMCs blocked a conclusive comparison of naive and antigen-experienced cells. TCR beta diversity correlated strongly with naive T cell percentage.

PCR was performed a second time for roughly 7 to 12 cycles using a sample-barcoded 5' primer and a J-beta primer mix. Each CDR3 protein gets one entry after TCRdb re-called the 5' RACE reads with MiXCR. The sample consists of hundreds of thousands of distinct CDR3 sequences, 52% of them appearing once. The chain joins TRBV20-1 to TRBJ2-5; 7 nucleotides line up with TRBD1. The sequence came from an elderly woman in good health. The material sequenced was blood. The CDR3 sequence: CSATGTVLQETQYF. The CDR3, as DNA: TGCAGTGCTACGGGGACAGTACTTCAAGAGACCCAGTACTTC.